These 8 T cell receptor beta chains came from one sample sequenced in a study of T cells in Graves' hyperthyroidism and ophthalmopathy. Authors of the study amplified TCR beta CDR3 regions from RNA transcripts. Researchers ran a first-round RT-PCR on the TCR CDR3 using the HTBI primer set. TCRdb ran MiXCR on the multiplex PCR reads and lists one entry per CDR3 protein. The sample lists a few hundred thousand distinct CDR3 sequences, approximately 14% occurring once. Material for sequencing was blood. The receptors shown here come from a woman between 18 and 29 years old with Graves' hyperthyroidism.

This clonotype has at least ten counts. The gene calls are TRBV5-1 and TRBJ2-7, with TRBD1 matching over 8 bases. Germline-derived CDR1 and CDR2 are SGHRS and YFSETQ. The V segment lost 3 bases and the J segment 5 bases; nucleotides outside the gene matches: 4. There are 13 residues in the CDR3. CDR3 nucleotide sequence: TGCGCCAGCAGCTCCGGACAGGGAGACGAGCAGTACTTC. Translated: CASSSGQGDEQYF.

CDR3 sequence: CASSLVPGSYEQYF. CDR3 bases: TGTGCCAGCAGCTTAGTCCCAGGATCCTACGAGCAGTACTTC. The genes are TRBV7-2 and TRBJ2-7; D gene uncertain. The CDR3 sequence is 14 residues long. The germline V and J ends were trimmed by 1 base and 1 base, with 8 bases remaining between them. Germline assignment: CDR1 SGHTA and CDR2 FQGNSA.

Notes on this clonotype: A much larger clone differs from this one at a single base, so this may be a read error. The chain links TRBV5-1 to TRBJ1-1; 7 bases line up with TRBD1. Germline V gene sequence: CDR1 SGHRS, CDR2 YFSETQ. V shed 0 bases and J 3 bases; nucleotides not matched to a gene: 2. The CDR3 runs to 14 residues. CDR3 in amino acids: CASSLGTGDTEAFF. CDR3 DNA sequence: TGCGCCAGCAGCTTGGGTACAGGGGACACTGAAGCTTTCTTT. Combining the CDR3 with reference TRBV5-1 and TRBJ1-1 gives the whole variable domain KAGVTQTPRYLIKTRGQQVTLSCSPISGHRSVSWYQQTPGQGLQFLFEYFSETQRNKGNFPGRFSGRQFSNSRSEMNVSTLELGDSALYLCASSLGTGDTEAFFGQGTRLTVV.

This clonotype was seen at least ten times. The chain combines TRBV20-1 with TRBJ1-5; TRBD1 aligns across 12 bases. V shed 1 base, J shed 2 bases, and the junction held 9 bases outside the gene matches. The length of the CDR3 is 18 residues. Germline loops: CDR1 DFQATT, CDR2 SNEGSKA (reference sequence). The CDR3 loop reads CSARVRDRGRVGNQPQHF. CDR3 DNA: TGCAGTGCTAGAGTCCGGGACAGGGGGCGCGTGGGCAATCAGCCCCAGCATTTT.

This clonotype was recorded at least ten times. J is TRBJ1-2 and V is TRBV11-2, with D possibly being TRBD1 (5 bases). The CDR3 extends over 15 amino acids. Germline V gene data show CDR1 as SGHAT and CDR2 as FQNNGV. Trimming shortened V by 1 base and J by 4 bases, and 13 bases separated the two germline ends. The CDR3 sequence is CASSLGLGGGYGYTF. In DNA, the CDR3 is TGTGCCAGCAGCTTAGGATTGGGGGGAGGCTATGGCTACACCTTC.

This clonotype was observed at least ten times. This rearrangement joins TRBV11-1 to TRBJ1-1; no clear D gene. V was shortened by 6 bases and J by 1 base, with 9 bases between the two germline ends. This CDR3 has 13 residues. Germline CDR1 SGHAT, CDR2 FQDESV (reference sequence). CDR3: CASRFQENTEAFF. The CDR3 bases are TGTGCCAGCAGGTTTCAGGAGAACACTGAAGCTTTCTTT.

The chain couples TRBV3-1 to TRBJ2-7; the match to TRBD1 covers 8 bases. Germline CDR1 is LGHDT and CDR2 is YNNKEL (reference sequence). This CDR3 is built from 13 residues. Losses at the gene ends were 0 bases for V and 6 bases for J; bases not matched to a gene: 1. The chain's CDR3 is CASSQDTGGEQYF. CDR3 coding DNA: TGTGCCAGCAGCCAAGATACAGGGGGCGAGCAGTACTTC.

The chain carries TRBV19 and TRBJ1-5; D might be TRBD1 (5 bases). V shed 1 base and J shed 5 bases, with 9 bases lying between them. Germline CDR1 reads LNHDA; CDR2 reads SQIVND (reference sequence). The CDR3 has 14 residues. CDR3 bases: TGTGCCAGTAGTATAGTGGAGGGGTATCAGCCCCAGCATTTT. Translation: CASSIVEGYQPQHF.